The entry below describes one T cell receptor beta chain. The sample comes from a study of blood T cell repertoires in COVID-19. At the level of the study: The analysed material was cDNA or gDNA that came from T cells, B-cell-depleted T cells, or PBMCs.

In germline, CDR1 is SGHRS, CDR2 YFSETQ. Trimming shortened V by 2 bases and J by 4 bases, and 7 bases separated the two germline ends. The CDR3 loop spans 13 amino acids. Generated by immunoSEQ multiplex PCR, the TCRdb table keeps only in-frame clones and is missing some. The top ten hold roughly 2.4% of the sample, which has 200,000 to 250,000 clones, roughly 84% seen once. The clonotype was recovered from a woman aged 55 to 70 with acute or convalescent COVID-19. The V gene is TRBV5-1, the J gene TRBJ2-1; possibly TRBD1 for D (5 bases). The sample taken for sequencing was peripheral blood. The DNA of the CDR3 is TGCGCCAGCAGCTTCGACAGATACAATGAGCAGTTCTTC. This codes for CASSFDRYNEQFF.